This TCR beta chain was profiled in a study of blood T cells in healthy people across ages. Isolation recovered at least 6.5 million PBMCs from every sample. The second PCR ran roughly 7 to 12 cycles with a sample-barcoded 5' primer and J-beta primers. TCRdb redid the calling of the 5' RACE reads with MiXCR, one entry per CDR3 protein. This table holds 900,000 to 950,000 distinct CDR3 sequences, 25% to 30% found once. Study-wide results and limits: Aged donors had fewer naive CD4+ cells and lower diversity than long-lived donors.

The CDR3 contains 14 residues. With 5 bases removed from V and 10 bases from J, the gap between germline ends came to 17 bases. Germline V gene data show CDR1 as LNHDA and CDR2 as SQIVND (reference sequence). This clonotype was seen a handful of times. No antigen is known for it. Another study also made use of these data, one on T cells of mothers and their children.

Sequenced: blood. V usage is TRBV19 and J usage is TRBJ1-4; no clear D. This clonotype was sampled from a woman aged 35 to 49 in good health. For the CDR3, the DNA is TGTGCCAGTAGTCCCACGCCGGAATCGGGAAAACTGTTTTTT. Its translation: CASSPTPESGKLFF.